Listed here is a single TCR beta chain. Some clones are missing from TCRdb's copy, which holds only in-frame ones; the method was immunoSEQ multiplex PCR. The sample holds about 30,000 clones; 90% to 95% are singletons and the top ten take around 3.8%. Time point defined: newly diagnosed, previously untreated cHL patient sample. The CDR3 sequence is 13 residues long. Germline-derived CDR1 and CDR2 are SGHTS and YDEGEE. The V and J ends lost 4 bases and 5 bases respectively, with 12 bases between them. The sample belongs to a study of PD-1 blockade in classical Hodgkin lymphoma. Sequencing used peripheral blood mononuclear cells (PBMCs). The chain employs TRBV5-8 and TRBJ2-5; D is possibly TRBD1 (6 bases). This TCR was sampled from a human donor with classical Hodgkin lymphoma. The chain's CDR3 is CASSLGQWETQYF. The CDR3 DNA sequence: TGTGCCAGCAGCCTCGGACAGTGGGAGACCCAGTACTTC.